The 6 T cell receptor beta chains listed next were all sequenced from one sample in a study of CD8 T cells in ankylosing spondylitis. The study, taken as a whole, reports: A motif in TCR beta, a set of about 8 highly homologous variants, appeared characteristic of ankylosing spondylitis blood.

For these receptors, no antigen is known. TCRdb reanalysed the 5' RACE reads using MiXCR and keeps one entry per CDR3 protein. The table has fewer than 550,000 distinct CDR3 sequences, less than 6% seen once; the top ten hold roughly 3.3%. The sample consisted of blood, either unsorted or a sorted T cell fraction (not recorded which). Every receptor here comes from a male donor with ankylosing spondylitis.

Many counts were recorded for this clonotype. This sequence joins TRBV20-1 and TRBJ1-2, with TRBD1 as a possible D gene (5 bases). CDR3 length equals 19 residues. Germline assignment: CDR1 DFQATT and CDR2 SNEGSKA (reference sequence). V dropped 0 bases and J dropped 0 bases, with 23 bases sitting between them. CDR3 sequence (DNA): TGCAGTGCTAGAGATTCGTCCGGGACCGTCGAGGATACTAACTATGGCTACACCTTC. Translated: CSARDSSGTVEDTNYGYTF.

There are a few counts of this clonotype. V is TRBV6-2 or TRBV6-3 and J is TRBJ2-5, with 8 positions matching TRBD1. The CDR3 is made up of 18 amino acids. After removal of 6 bases from V and 5 bases from J, the junction contained 20 bases not matched to a gene. Germline values: CDR1 MNHEY, CDR2 SVGEGT. The chain's CDR3 is CASSSTWRQGKLRETQYF. The CDR3, as DNA: TGTGCCAGCAGCTCGACCTGGAGACAGGGGAAGCTACGGGAGACCCAGTACTTC.

This sequence joins TRBV3-1 and TRBJ2-1, with 8 nucleotides matching TRBD2. Germline V CDR1 and CDR2: LGHDT, YNNKEL (reference sequence). The V and J ends lost 3 bases and 8 bases, in that order; junction bases with no gene match: 15. The CDR3 loop spans 17 amino acids. Here the CDR3 reads CASSHTPGLERGDEQFF. The CDR3 DNA follows: TGTGCCAGCAGCCATACGCCGGGACTAGAAAGAGGGGATGAGCAGTTCTTC.

This clonotype was seen many times. This chain uses TRBV5-1 with TRBJ2-1, with D tentatively TRBD1 (5 bases). The germline gives CDR1 SGHRS, CDR2 YFSETQ. The length of the CDR3 is 15 residues. Trimming removed 3 bases at V and 2 bases at J, with 12 bases between. This CDR3 reads CASSSVTAPYNEQFF. In DNA, the CDR3 is TGCGCCAGCAGCTCGGTGACAGCCCCCTACAATGAGCAGTTCTTC.

The genes are TRBV14 and TRBJ2-1; TRBD2 matches 11 bases. Germline-derived CDR1 and CDR2 are SGHDN and FVKESK. CDR3 length: 18 amino acids. V trimming: 0 bases; J trimming: 9 bases; junction bases outside the gene matches: 13. The chain's CDR3 is CASSQETWVLAGVGEQFF. CDR3 DNA: TGTGCCAGCAGCCAAGAAACGTGGGTACTAGCGGGAGTAGGTGAGCAGTTCTTC. The full variable domain, rest sourced from reference TRBV14 and TRBJ2-1, is EAGVTQFPSHSVIEKGQTVTLRCDPISGHDNLYWYRRVMGKEIKFLLHFVKESKQDESGMPNNRFLAERTGGTYSTLKVQPAELEDSGVYFCASSQETWVLAGVGEQFFGPGTRLTVL.

This clonotype turned up a few times. The V gene is TRBV6-2 or TRBV6-3, the J gene TRBJ2-3; 7 bases are a match to TRBD1. Looked up from germline, CDR1 is MNHEY and CDR2 is SVGEGT. The CDR3 consists of 13 residues. The trim removed 4 bases at V and 6 bases at J, leaving 4 bases unmatched. In nucleotides, the CDR3 is TGTGCCAGCAGTTTCTTCAGGGGGGATACGCAGTATTTT. It yields the protein CASSFFRGDTQYF.